This entry lists 20 T cell receptor beta chains sequenced from one sample in a study of cytotoxic CD8 clonotypes in ibrutinib-treated CLL. The protocol was immunoSEQ multiplex PCR, while the TCRdb copy is restricted to in-frame clones and leaves out a portion. Of around 150,000 clones listed, more than 70% were seen once; the top ten hold about 2.9%. The sample consisted of PBMCs, taken at disease progression, from a patient treated with ibrutinib. Receptors originate from a human donor with chronic lymphocytic leukemia.

The V and J genes are TRBV2 and TRBJ2-3; weak D call: TRBD2 (6 bases). V was pared by 6 bases and J by 6 bases, with 10 bases between. This CDR3 spans 12 amino acids. Per the germline V gene, CDR1 is SNHLY and CDR2 is FYNNEI. The CDR3 reads CASSPSVDTQYF. CDR3 DNA sequence: TGTGCCAGCAGCCCTAGCGTGGATACGCAGTATTTT.

The V gene is TRBV5-6, the J gene TRBJ1-4; TRBD1 matches at 9 bases. V lost 3 bases and J lost 8; bases outside the gene matches: 8. Germline V gives CDR1 SGHDT, CDR2 YYEEEE. The length of the CDR3 is 15 residues. CDR3 in DNA: TGTGCCAGCAGCTGGACCGGGACAGGGAACGAAAAACTGTTTTTT. Its protein is CASSWTGTGNEKLFF.

V usage is TRBV7-3 and J usage is TRBJ2-5, with 10 bases fitting TRBD1. This CDR3 has 16 residues. In germline, CDR1 is SGHTA, CDR2 FQGTGA. Trimming at V came to 5 bases and at J to 4 bases, leaving 10 bases not matched to a gene. The CDR3 here is CASSPRGTGAGETQYF. Here the CDR3 DNA reads TGTGCCAGCAGCCCTCGGGGGACAGGGGCTGGAGAGACCCAGTACTTC.

The chain joins TRBV10-3 to TRBJ1-2; possibly TRBD1 for D (6 bases). Trimming shortened V by 0 bases and J by 4 bases, and 9 bases separated the two germline ends. Per the germline V gene, CDR1 is ENHRY and CDR2 is SYGVKD. This CDR3 has 14 residues. The CDR3 nucleotides read TGTGCCATCAGTGAGTCTGGCAGGGGCTATGGCTACACCTTC. This gives the protein CAISESGRGYGYTF.

The V call is TRBV19, the J call TRBJ2-1, with 8 bases fitting TRBD1. The junction had 6 bases not matched to a gene; V was cut back by 4 bases and J by 4 bases. CDR3 size: 15 residues. Per the germline V gene, CDR1 is LNHDA and CDR2 is SQIVND (reference sequence). The CDR3 loop reads CASSRGTGDYNEQFF. The CDR3 coding sequence is TGTGCCAGTAGTAGGGGGACAGGAGATTACAATGAGCAGTTCTTC.

The chain recombines TRBV6-1 with TRBJ2-1; 11 nucleotides match TRBD2. J was trimmed by 7 bases and V by 3 bases; bases with no gene match: 5. The CDR3 totals 15 residues. CDR1 MNHNS and CDR2 SASEGT come from the germline V gene. The CDR3 loop reads CASSDRVAGGNEQFF. The CDR3 region has the DNA TGTGCCAGCAGTGACCGTGTAGCGGGAGGGAATGAGCAGTTCTTC.

The chain links TRBV11-3 to TRBJ1-2; a possible D gene is TRBD1 (5 bases). Germline values: CDR1 SGHNT, CDR2 YENEEA. The CDR3 is made up of 15 amino acids. Trimming took off 0 bases at V and 5 bases at J, with 13 bases between the two ends. Here the CDR3 DNA reads TGTGCCAGCAGCTTAGATCAAGCAGGGAGGTATGGCTACACCTTC. Translating gives CASSLDQAGRYGYTF.

This rearrangement joins TRBV10-1 to TRBJ1-4, with TRBD1 identical over 8 bases. Germline V gene lookup returns CDR1 WNHNN and CDR2 SYGVQD (reference sequence). The CDR3 spans 18 residues. J lost 1 base, V lost 3 bases, and 10 bases had no gene match. For the CDR3, the DNA is TGCGCCAGCAGTGAAATAGGGACAGGCCTCCTAACTAATGAAAAACTGTTTTTT. It yields the protein CASSEIGTGLLTNEKLFF.

The chain is built from TRBV29-1 and TRBJ2-6; D remains unclear. This CDR3 comprises 18 residues. Germline V gives CDR1 SQVTM, CDR2 ANQGSEA. Trimming took 1 base from V and 0 from J, leaving 16 bases between them. As DNA, the CDR3 is TGCAGCGTTGAAGGTGGCCAGCAAAGCGACTCTGGGGCCAACGTCCTGACTTTC. Translating it yields CSVEGGQQSDSGANVLTF.

This chain joins TRBV2 and TRBJ2-7, with 11 bases lining up with TRBD1. The CDR3 sequence is 14 residues long. Germline trimming cut 8 bases from V and 7 bases from J; bases unmatched to any gene: 10. Germline CDR1 SNHLY, CDR2 FYNNEI. The DNA for the CDR3 is TGTGCCAGCGGATCGGACAGGGGGCCGGGTGAGCAGTACTTC. Its protein is CASGSDRGPGEQYF. Full variable domain (rest looked up from reference TRBV2 and TRBJ2-7): EPEVTQTPSHQVTQMGQEVILRCVPISNHLYFYWYRQILGQKVEFLVSFYNNEISEKSEIFDDQFSVERPDGSNFTLKIRSTKLEDSAMYFCASGSDRGPGEQYFGPGTRLTVT.

This clone appeared a few times. The V gene is TRBV12-5, the J gene TRBJ1-1; D gene uncertain. Germline lookup yields CDR1 LGHNT and CDR2 FRNRAP. This CDR3 comprises 11 residues. V lost 1 base to trimming and J lost 8 bases, with 5 bases between them. CDR3 residues: CASGLDVEAFF. CDR3 DNA: TGTGCTAGTGGTTTGGACGTGGAAGCTTTCTTT.

Comment on this clone: A junction boundary mismatches the germline segment, possibly from a read error. The chain employs TRBV18 and TRBJ2-5; no definite D call. This CDR3 has 14 residues. Looked up from germline, CDR1 is KGHSH and CDR2 is LQKENI. This chain's CDR3 is CASSPFVKEETQYF. For the CDR3, the DNA is TGTGCCAGTTCACCGTTCGTAAAAGAAGAGACCCAGTACTTC. Full variable domain (outside the CDR3, taken from reference TRBV18 and TRBJ2-5): NAGVMQNPRHLVRRRGQEARLRCSPMKGHSHVYWYRQLPEEGLKFMVYLQKENIIDESGMPKERFSAEFPKEGPSILRIQQVVRGDSAAYFCASSPFVKEETQYFGPGTRLLVL.

In its sample, this clone was seen once. The chain is built from TRBV27 and TRBJ1-5, with D uncertain. The CDR3 has 15 residues. V gave up 4 bases and J gave up 2 bases, with 12 bases separating them. The germline V gene encodes CDR1 MNHEY and CDR2 SMNVEV (reference sequence). Written as DNA, the CDR3 is TGTGCCAGCAGTTCACCGCATCTGGGCAATCAGCCCCAGCATTTT. Protein: CASSSPHLGNQPQHF.

This sequence joins TRBV19 and TRBJ1-5; 7 bases fit TRBD1. CDR1 LNHDA and CDR2 SQIVND come from the germline V gene (reference sequence). V shed 3 bases, J shed 6 bases, and the junction held 11 bases outside the gene matches. This CDR3 comprises 16 residues. The CDR3 bases are TGTGCCAGTAGTATGGGTCGGGACAGCCCCCCTCAGCCCCAGCATTTT. Translation gives CASSMGRDSPPQPQHF.

This chain uses TRBV5-5 with TRBJ1-5, with 7 bases fitting TRBD1. Germline CDR1 reads SGHKS; CDR2 reads YYEKEE (reference sequence). Losses at the gene ends were 0 bases for V and 4 bases for J; bases not matched to a gene: 10. The CDR3 covers 17 residues. Written as DNA, the CDR3 is TGTGCCAGCAGCTTGGGGCTTCGGGACAGTAGTAATCAGCCCCAGCATTTT. It specifies CASSLGLRDSSNQPQHF.

This chain uses TRBV27 with TRBJ2-3; 9 nucleotides match TRBD2. Germline V gives CDR1 MNHEY, CDR2 SMNVEV (reference sequence). This CDR3 contains 15 residues. V lost 3 bases, J lost 4 bases, and 5 bases stayed unmatched. The CDR3 DNA is TGTGCCAGCAGTTTCATAGCGGGAGAACCAGATACGCAGTATTTT. This gives the protein CASSFIAGEPDTQYF.

The rearrangement joins TRBV2 to TRBJ1-2; 8 bases are a match to TRBD1. The CDR3 is made up of 16 amino acids. V trimming: 1 base; J trimming: 4 bases; junction bases outside the gene matches: 8. Germline V gene sequence: CDR1 SNHLY, CDR2 FYNNEI. CDR3 residues: CASSEVGDRRIYGYTF. The CDR3 coding sequence is TGTGCCAGCAGTGAAGTGGGGGACAGGCGAATCTATGGCTACACCTTC.

This chain joins TRBV4-1 and TRBJ2-7; TRBD1 matches 11 bases. CDR3 size: 16 residues. From germline, CDR1 is MGHRA and CDR2 YSYEKL. V was clipped by 1 base and J by 7 bases; unmatched bases: 9. CDR3 nucleotides: TGCGCCAGCAGCCAAGGATATGGACAGGGGGCATTTGAGCAGTACTTC. This sequence encodes CASSQGYGQGAFEQYF.

The CDR3 sequence is CASSQVLTGANQPQHF. CDR3 DNA: TGCGCCAGCAGCCAAGTTTTGACAGGGGCCAATCAGCCCCAGCATTTT. The rearrangement uses TRBV4-1 and TRBJ1-5; 8 positions agree with TRBD1. Trimming at V came to 1 base and at J to 3 bases, leaving 5 bases not matched to a gene. Germline assignment: CDR1 MGHRA and CDR2 YSYEKL. This CDR3 has 16 residues.

V is TRBV5-1 and J is TRBJ1-1; tentative D call: TRBD1 (5 bases). Trimming cost V 3 bases and J 4 bases, with 19 bases left between them. Germline V gives CDR1 SGHRS, CDR2 YFSETQ. This CDR3 is built from 16 residues. The CDR3 loop reads CASSWQGAPGSTEAFF. CDR3 DNA sequence: TGCGCCAGCAGCTGGCAGGGCGCGCCCGGGAGCACTGAAGCTTTCTTT.